One sample yielded the 13 T cell receptor beta chains listed below, sequenced in a study of blood T cell repertoires in COVID-19. Method: immunoSEQ multiplex PCR; TCRdb's copy keeps in-frame clones and lacks some. The table records approximately 170,000 clones, around 85% of them present only once. Material: peripheral blood. The receptors were gathered from a man older than 75 with COVID-19, enrolled during active disease.

Worth noting for this clone: This sample includes further DNA sequences coding for the same CDR3. The chain joins TRBV5-1 to TRBJ1-2; tentatively, D is TRBD1 (5 bases). Germline CDR1 is SGHRS and CDR2 is YFSETQ. V shed 0 bases and J shed 4 bases, with 7 bases lying between them. The CDR3 extends over 13 amino acids. CDR3 amino acids: CASSLGGGYGYTF. The DNA for the CDR3 is TGCGCCAGCAGCTTGGGGGGCGGCTATGGCTACACCTTC.

CDR3 sequence (DNA): TGTGCCAGCAGCGTAAGGACTACCACAGATACGCAGTATTTT. As protein: CASSVRTTTDTQYF. The V and J genes are TRBV9 and TRBJ2-3; tentative D call: TRBD2 (6 bases). Germline values: CDR1 SGDLS, CDR2 YYNGEE. CDR3 length: 14 residues. V was trimmed by 1 base and J by 2 bases, leaving 8 bases between them.

The chain carries TRBV6-2 or TRBV6-3 and TRBJ2-6; 7 bases fit TRBD1. With V trimmed by 5 bases and J by 0 bases, 1 base remained unmatched. The CDR3 has 15 residues. Germline-derived CDR1 and CDR2 are MNHEY and SVGEGT. CDR3 protein: CASSHRGSGANVLTF. The DNA of the CDR3 is TGTGCCAGCAGTCACAGGGGCTCTGGGGCCAACGTCCTGACTTTC.

The table lists this clone with a count of one. V usage is TRBV5-6 and J usage is TRBJ1-5, with 8 bases lining up with TRBD1. CDR1 and CDR2 from the germline V gene are SGHDT and YYEEEE. This CDR3 region has 16 residues. V was clipped by 4 bases and J by 5 bases; unmatched bases: 11. The CDR3 nucleotides read TGTGCCAGCAGCCCCCCAGCAGGGGGCACGCATCAGCCCCAGCATTTT. Encoded protein: CASSPPAGGTHQPQHF.

This clone showed up just a few times. V and J are TRBV19 and TRBJ1-1; 8 bases fit TRBD1. The germline CDR1 and CDR2 sequences are LNHDA and SQIVND (reference sequence). There are 16 residues in the CDR3. V shed 4 bases, J shed 1 base, and the junction held 8 bases outside the gene matches. CDR3 amino acids: CASSTRQGRANTEAFF. CDR3 nucleotides: TGTGCCAGTAGTACCCGACAGGGGCGGGCGAACACTGAAGCTTTCTTT.

This sequence joins TRBV27 and TRBJ2-2; 7 nucleotides line up with TRBD1. This CDR3 is 13 amino acids long. V lost 7 bases, J lost 3 bases, and 2 bases stayed unmatched. CDR1 MNHEY and CDR2 SMNVEV come from the germline V gene (reference sequence). The CDR3 protein is CASMTGYTGELFF. In DNA, the CDR3 is TGTGCCAGCATGACAGGGTACACCGGGGAGCTGTTTTTT.

This clone was recorded only once. The chain links TRBV7-3 to TRBJ2-1, with 10 bases fitting TRBD2. Germline V gives CDR1 SGHTA, CDR2 FQGTGA. V dropped 3 bases and J dropped 4; count of bases not matched to a gene: 6. The CDR3 has 16 residues. Here the CDR3 reads CASSFSSGGAYNEQFF. The CDR3 nucleotides are TGTGCCAGCAGCTTTTCTAGCGGGGGAGCTTACAATGAGCAGTTCTTC.

The rearrangement uses TRBV6-1 and TRBJ2-7; the D gene is possibly TRBD1 (5 bases). Trimming pared 0 bases from V and 7 bases from J, leaving 13 bases between. The length of the CDR3 is 14 residues. Germline V gene data show CDR1 as MNHNS and CDR2 as SASEGT. The CDR3 loop is CASSEAAKGWEQYF. The CDR3 bases are TGTGCCAGCAGTGAAGCGGCCAAGGGGTGGGAGCAGTACTTC.

V and J are TRBV6-6 and TRBJ2-2; tentative D call: TRBD2 (6 bases). V shed 2 bases and J shed 4 bases, with 14 bases lying between them. This CDR3 region has 16 residues. Germline V CDR1 and CDR2: MNHNY, SVGAGI (reference sequence). CDR3 region: CASSYKSGRGTGELFF. CDR3 sequence (DNA): TGTGCCAGCAGTTACAAATCCGGGCGGGGCACCGGGGAGCTGTTTTTT.

V usage is TRBV5-1 and J usage is TRBJ2-7; tentative D call: TRBD1 (6 bases). This CDR3 has 16 residues. The V end lost 0 bases, the J end lost 3 bases, and 16 bases lay between the germline ends. Germline CDR1 reads SGHRS; CDR2 reads YFSETQ. The CDR3 DNA follows: TGCGCCAGCAGCTTGGAACAGGGAATATCGGGCTACGAGCAGTACTTC. Translating it yields CASSLEQGISGYEQYF.

The rearrangement uses TRBV18 and TRBJ1-1; D might be TRBD1 (5 bases). CDR3 length: 15 amino acids. Germline V gene data show CDR1 as KGHSH and CDR2 as LQKENI. The V end lost 2 bases, the J end lost 5 bases, and 15 bases lay between the germline ends. CDR3 protein: CASSPSTPSGTEAFF. The CDR3 DNA reads TGTGCCAGCTCACCATCGACTCCCTCAGGGACTGAAGCTTTCTTT.

The CDR3 region is CASRNNSGWDTEAFF. CDR3 sequence (DNA): TGTGCAAGTCGCAACAACTCAGGGTGGGACACTGAAGCTTTCTTT. The chain uses TRBV12-2 and TRBJ1-1; no check of the table's D call, TRBD1, against the DNA was made. TRBV12-2 is tagged as a pseudogene. CDR3 length equals 15 residues.

The chain combines TRBV19 with TRBJ1-2; D call uncertain. Germline V gene data show CDR1 as LNHDA and CDR2 as SQIVND (reference sequence). This CDR3 is built from 12 residues. V lost 5 bases and J lost 6, with 10 bases in between. This chain's CDR3 is CASSLRENGYTF. The DNA for the CDR3 is TGTGCCAGTAGTCTCCGGGAGAATGGCTACACCTTC.